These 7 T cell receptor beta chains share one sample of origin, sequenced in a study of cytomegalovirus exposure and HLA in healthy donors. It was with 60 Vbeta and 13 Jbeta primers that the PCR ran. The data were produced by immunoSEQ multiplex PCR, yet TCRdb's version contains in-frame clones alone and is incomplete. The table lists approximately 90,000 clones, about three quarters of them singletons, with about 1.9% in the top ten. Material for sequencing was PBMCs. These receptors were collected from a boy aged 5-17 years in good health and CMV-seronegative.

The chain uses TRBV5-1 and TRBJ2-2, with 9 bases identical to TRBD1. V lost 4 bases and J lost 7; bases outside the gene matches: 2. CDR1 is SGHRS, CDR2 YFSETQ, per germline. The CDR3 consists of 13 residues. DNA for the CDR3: TGCGCCAGCAGCGCGGGACAGGGCGGGGAGCTGTTTTTT. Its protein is CASSAGQGGELFF.

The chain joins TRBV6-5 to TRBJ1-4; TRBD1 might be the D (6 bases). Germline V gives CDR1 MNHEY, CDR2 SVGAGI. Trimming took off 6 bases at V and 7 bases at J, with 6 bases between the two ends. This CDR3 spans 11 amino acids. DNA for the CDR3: TGTGCCAGCAGCAGGGGTGAAAAACTGTTTTTT. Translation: CASSRGEKLFF.

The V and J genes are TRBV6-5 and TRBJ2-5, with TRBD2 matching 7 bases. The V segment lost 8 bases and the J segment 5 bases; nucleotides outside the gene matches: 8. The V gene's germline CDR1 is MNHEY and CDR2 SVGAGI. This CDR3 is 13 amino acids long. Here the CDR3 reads CASGLGLRETQYF. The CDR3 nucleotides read TGTGCCAGCGGACTAGGCCTCCGGGAGACCCAGTACTTC.

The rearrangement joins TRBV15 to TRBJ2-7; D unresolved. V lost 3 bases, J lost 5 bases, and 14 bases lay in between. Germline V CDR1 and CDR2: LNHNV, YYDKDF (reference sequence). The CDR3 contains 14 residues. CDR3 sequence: CATSSATRVDEQYF. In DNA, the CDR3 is TGTGCCACCAGCAGTGCTACCCGGGTGGACGAGCAGTACTTC.

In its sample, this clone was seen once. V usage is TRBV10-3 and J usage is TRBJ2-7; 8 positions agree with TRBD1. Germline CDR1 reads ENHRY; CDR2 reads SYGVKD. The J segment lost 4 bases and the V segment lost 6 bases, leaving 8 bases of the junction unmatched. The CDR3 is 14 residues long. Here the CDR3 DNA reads TGTGCCATCAGGGCCGGGACAGGAGTTTACGAGCAGTACTTC. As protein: CAIRAGTGVYEQYF.

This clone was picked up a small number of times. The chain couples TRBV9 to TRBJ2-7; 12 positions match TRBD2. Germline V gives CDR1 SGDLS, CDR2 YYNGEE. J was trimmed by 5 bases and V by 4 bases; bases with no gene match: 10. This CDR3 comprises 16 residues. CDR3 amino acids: CASSTLAGGPLDEQYF. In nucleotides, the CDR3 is TGTGCCAGCAGCACCCTAGCGGGGGGGCCCCTGGACGAGCAGTACTTC.

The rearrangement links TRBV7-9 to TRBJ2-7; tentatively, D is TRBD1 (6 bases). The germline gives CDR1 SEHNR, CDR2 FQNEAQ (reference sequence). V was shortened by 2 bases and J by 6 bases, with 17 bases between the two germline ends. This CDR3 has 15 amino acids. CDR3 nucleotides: TGTGCCAGCAGCTTACCAGGGGCAGCCTCGGGCGAGCAGTACTTC. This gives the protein CASSLPGAASGEQYF.